This T cell receptor beta chain was observed in a study of control samples from healthy donors and cancer patients. Germline V gene lookup returns CDR1 SGHVS and CDR2 FNYEAQ. V was pared by 2 bases and J by 10 bases, with 11 bases between. The CDR3 sequence is 12 residues long. Clones were sequenced by immunoSEQ multiplex PCR, and TCRdb holds only the in-frame ones, with some missing. The sample includes 130,000 to 150,000 clones, under 90% of them seen just once. This TCR was sampled from a man aged 30 to 45 in good health. Specimen: blood. The J gene is TRBJ1-1, the V gene TRBV7-6; D not certain. The CDR3 DNA is TGTGCCAGCAGCTTAAGCGGAGAGGGAGCTTTCTTT. Encoded protein: CASSLSGEGAFF.